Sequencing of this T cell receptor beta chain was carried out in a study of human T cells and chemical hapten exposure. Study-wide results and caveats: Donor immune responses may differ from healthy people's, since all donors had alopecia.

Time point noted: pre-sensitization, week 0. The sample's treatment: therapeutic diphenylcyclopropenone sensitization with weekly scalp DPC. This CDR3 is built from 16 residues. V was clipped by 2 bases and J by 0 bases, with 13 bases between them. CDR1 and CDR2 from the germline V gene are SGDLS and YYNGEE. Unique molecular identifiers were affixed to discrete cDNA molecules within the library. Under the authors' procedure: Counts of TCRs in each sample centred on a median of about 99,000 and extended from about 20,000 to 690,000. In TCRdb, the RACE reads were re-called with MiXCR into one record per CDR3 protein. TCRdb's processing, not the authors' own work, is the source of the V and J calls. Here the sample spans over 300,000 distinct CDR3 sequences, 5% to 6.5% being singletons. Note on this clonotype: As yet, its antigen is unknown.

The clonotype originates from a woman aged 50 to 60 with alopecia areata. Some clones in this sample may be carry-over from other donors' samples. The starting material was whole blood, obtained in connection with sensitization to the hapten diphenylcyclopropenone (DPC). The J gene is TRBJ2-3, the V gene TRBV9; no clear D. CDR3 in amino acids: CASSVLGSTSTDTQYF. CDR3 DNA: TGTGCCAGCAGCGTTCTTGGAAGTACTAGCACAGATACGCAGTATTTT.